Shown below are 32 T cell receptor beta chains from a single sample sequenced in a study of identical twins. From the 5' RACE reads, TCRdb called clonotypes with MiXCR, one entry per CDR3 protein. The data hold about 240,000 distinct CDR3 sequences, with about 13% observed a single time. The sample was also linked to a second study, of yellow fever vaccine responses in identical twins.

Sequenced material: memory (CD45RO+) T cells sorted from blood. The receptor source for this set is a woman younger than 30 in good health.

The CDR3 coding sequence is TGTGCCAGCAGTTCCCCGGACAGGGGGGTAGATACGCAGTATTTT. This codes for CASSSPDRGVDTQYF. The chain uses TRBV6-5 and TRBJ2-3; 10 nucleotides match TRBD1. V shed 4 bases, J shed 5 bases, and the junction held 6 bases outside the gene matches. The CDR3 extends over 15 amino acids. Germline CDR1 and CDR2: MNHEY and SVGAGI.

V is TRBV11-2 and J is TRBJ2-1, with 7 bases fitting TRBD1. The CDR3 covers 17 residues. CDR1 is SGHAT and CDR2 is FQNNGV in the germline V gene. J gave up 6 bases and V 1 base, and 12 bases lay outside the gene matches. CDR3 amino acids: CASSLVWRTGTVNEQFF. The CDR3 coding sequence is TGTGCCAGCAGCTTAGTCTGGAGGACAGGAACCGTCAATGAGCAGTTCTTC.

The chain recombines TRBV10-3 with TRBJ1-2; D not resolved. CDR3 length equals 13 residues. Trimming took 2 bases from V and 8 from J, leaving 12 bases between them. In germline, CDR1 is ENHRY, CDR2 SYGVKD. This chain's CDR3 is CAISEGRSVGYTF. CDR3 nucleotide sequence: TGTGCCATCAGTGAGGGCCGGTCGGTCGGCTACACCTTC.

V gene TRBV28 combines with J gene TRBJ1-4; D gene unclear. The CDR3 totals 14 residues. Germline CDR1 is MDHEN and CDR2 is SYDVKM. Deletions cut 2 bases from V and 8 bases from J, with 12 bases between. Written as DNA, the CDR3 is TGTGCCAGCAGTTTAGCCAGGATGGAAGAAAAACTGTTTTTT. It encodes CASSLARMEEKLFF.

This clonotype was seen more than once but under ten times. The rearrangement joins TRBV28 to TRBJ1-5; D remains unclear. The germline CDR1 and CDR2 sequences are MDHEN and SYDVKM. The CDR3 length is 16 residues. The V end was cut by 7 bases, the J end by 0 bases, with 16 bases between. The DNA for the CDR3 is TGTGCCAGCACCAGTGGCTATTCCGATAGCAATCAGCCCCAGCATTTT. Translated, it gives CASTSGYSDSNQPQHF.

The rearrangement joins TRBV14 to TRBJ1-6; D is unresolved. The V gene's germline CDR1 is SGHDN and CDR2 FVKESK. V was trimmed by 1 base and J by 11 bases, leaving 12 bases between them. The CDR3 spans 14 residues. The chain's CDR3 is CASSQVSSGTPLHF. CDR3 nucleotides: TGTGCCAGCAGCCAAGTATCCTCTGGTACACCCCTCCACTTT. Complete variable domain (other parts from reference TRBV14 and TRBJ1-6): EAGVTQFPSHSVIEKGQTVTLRCDPISGHDNLYWYRRVMGKEIKFLLHFVKESKQDESGMPNNRFLAERTGGTYSTLKVQPAELEDSGVYFCASSQVSSGTPLHFGNGTRLTVT.

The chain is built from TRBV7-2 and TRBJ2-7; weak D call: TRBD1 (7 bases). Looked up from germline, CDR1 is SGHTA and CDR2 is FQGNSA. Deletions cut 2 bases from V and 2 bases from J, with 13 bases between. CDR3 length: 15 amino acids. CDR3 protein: CASSLIGGTAYEQYF. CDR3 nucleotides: TGTGCCAGCAGCTTAATTGGCGGGACAGCCTACGAGCAGTACTTC.

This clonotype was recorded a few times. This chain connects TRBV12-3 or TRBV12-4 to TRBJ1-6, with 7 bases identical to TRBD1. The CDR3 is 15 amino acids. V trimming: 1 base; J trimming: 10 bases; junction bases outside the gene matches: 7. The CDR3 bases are TGTGCCAGCAGTTTAGAGGGGCAGGGGGAGTCACCCCTCCACTTT. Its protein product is CASSLEGQGESPLHF.

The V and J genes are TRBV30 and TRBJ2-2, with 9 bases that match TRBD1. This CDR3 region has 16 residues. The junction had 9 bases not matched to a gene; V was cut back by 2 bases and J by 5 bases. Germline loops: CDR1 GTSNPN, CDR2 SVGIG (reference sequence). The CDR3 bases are TGTGCCTGGAGTCTTACCAGGACAGGGGATACCGGGGAGCTGTTTTTT. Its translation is CAWSLTRTGDTGELFF.

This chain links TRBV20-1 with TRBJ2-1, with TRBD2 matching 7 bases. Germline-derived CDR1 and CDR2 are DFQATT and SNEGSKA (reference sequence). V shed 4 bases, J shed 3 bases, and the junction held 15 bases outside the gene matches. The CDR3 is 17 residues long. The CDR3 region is CSAMGGGPNRNYNEQFF. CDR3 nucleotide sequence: TGCAGTGCTATGGGGGGAGGGCCCAATCGCAACTACAATGAGCAGTTCTTC.

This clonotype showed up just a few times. This CDR3 reads CASTNGGRTGADTQYF. DNA of the CDR3: TGTGCCAGCACCAATGGGGGACGGACCGGTGCAGATACGCAGTATTTT. J is TRBJ2-3 and V is TRBV27, with D perhaps TRBD1 or TRBD2 (5 bases each). The CDR3 is 16 amino acids. The germline V gene has CDR1 MNHEY and CDR2 SMNVEV (reference sequence). The V end was cut by 7 bases, the J end by 4 bases, with 21 bases between.

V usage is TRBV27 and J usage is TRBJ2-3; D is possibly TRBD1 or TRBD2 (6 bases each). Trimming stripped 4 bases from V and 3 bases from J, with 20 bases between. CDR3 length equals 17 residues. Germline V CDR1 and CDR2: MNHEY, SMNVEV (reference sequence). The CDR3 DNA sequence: TGTGCCAGCAGTTCAGGGGTAGCGACTAGTGGAACAGATACGCAGTATTTT. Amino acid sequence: CASSSGVATSGTDTQYF.

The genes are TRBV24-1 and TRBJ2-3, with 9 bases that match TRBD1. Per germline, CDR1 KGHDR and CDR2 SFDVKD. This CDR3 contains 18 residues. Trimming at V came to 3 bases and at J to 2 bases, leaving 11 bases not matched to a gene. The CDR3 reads CATSDGHRGRGHTDTQYF. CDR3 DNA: TGTGCCACCAGTGATGGGCACAGGGGGCGCGGGCACACAGATACGCAGTATTTT.

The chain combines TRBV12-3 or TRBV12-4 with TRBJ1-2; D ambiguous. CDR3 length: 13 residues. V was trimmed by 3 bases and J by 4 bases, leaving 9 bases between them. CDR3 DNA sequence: TGTGCCAGCAGTTTTGTCAGCCTCTATGGCTACACCTTC. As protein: CASSFVSLYGYTF.

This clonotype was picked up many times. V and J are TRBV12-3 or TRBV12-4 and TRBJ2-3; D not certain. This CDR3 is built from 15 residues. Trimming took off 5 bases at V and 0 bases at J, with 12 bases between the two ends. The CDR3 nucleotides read TGTGCCAGCAGTCCGGTAGCCTTAAGCACAGATACGCAGTATTTT. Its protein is CASSPVALSTDTQYF.

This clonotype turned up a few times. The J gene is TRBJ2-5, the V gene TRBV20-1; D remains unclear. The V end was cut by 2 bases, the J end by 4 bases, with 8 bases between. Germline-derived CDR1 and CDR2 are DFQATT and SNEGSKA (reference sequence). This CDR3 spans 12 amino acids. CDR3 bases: TGCAGTGCTAGACCGGCCGCAGAGACCCAGTACTTC. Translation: CSARPAAETQYF.

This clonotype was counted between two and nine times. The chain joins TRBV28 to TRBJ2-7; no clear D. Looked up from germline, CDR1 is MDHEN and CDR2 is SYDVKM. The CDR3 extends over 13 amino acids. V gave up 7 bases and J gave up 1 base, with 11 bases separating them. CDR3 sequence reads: CASNSQNSYEQYF. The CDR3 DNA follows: TGTGCCAGCAACTCACAAAATTCCTACGAGCAGTACTTC.

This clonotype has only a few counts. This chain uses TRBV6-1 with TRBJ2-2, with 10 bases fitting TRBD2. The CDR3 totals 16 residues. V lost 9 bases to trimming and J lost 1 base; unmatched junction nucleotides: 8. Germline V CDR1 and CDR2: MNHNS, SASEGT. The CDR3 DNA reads TGTGCCAGTTCTGGCTCTAGCGGGGGGAACACCGGGGAGCTGTTTTTT. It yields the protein CASSGSSGGNTGELFF.

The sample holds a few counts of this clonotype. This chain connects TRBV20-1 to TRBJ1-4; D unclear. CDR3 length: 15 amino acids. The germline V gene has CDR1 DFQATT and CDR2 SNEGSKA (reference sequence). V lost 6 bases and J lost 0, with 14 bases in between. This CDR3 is CSAKPGDPTNEKLFF. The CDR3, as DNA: TGCAGTGCAAAGCCGGGAGACCCAACTAATGAAAAACTGTTTTTT.

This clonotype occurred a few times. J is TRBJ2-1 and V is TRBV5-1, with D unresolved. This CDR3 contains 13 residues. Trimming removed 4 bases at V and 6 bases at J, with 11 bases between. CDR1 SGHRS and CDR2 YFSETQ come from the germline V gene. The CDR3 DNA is TGCGCCAGCAGCCCCTCCGGGCTCAATGAGCAGTTCTTC. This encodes CASSPSGLNEQFF. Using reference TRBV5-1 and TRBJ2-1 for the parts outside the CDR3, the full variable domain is KAGVTQTPRYLIKTRGQQVTLSCSPISGHRSVSWYQQTPGQGLQFLFEYFSETQRNKGNFPGRFSGRQFSNSRSEMNVSTLELGDSALYLCASSPSGLNEQFFGPGTRLTVL.

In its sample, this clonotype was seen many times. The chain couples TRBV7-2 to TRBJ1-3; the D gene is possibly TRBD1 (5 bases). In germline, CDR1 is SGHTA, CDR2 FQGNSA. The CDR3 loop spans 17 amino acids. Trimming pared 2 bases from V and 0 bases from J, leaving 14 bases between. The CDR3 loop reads CASSLTLRGSSGNTIYF. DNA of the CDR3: TGTGCCAGCAGCTTAACATTGCGGGGGAGCTCTGGAAACACCATATATTTT. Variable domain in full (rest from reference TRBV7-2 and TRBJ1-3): GAGVSQSPSNKVTEKGKDVELRCDPISGHTALYWYRQSLGQGLEFLIYFQGNSAPDKSGLPSDRFSAERTGGSVSTLTIQRTQQEDSAVYLCASSLTLRGSSGNTIYFGEGSWLTVV.

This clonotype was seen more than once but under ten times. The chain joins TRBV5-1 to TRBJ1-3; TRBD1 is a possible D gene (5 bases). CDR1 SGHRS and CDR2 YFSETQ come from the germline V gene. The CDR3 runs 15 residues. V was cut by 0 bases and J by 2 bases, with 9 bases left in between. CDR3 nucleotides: TGCGCCAGCAGCTTGGTATCGGGGGCTGGAAACACCATATATTTT. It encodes CASSLVSGAGNTIYF.

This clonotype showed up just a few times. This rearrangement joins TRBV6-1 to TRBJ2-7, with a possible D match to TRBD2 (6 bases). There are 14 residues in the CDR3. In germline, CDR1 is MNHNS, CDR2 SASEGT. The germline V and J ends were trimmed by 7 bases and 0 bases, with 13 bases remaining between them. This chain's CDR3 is CASKGTFSSYEQYF. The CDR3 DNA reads TGTGCCAGCAAGGGGACTTTTAGCTCCTACGAGCAGTACTTC.

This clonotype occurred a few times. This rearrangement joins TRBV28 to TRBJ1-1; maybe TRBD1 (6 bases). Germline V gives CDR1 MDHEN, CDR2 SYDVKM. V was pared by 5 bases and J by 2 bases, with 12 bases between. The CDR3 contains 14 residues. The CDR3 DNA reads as TGTGCCAGCAGTCCAGGGGTTTTAAACACTGAAGCTTTCTTT. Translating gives CASSPGVLNTEAFF.

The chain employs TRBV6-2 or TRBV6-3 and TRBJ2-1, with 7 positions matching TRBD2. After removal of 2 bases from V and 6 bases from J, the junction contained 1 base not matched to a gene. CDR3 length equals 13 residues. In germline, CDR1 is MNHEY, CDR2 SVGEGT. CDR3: CASSYSGVNEQFF. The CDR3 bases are TGTGCCAGCAGTTACAGCGGGGTCAATGAGCAGTTCTTC.

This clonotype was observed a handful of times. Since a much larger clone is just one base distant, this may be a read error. CDR3 nucleotides: TGTGCCAGCAGGCAGGGGATGAACACTGAAGCTTTCTTT. It encodes CASRQGMNTEAFF. This chain uses TRBV6-1 with TRBJ1-1, with D possibly TRBD1 on 6 matching bases. Trimming pared 6 bases from V and 0 bases from J, leaving 8 bases between. CDR3 length equals 13 residues. Germline V gene data show CDR1 as MNHNS and CDR2 as SASEGT.

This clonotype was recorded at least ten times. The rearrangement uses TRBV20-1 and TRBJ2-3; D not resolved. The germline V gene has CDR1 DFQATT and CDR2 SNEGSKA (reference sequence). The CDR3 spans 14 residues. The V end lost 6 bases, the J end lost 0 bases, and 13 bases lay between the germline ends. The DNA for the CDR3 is TGCAGTGCGGGCCTTCCAATAAGCACAGATACGCAGTATTTT. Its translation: CSAGLPISTDTQYF.

The CDR3 sequence: CASRDIQNTGELFF. DNA for the CDR3: TGTGCCAGCCGGGACATACAGAACACCGGGGAGCTGTTTTTT. This rearrangement joins TRBV6-1 to TRBJ2-2, with a weak D call TRBD1 (6 bases). Trimming took off 8 bases at V and 1 base at J, with 11 bases between the two ends. Germline V gene lookup returns CDR1 MNHNS and CDR2 SASEGT. This CDR3 spans 14 amino acids.

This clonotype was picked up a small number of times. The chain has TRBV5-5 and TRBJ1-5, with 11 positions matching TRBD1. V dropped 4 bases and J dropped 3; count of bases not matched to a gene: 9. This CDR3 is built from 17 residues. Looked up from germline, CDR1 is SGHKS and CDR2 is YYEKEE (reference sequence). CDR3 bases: TGTGCCAGCAGCCCCACCCTTGGACAGGGGGCCAATCAGCCCCAGCATTTT. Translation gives CASSPTLGQGANQPQHF.

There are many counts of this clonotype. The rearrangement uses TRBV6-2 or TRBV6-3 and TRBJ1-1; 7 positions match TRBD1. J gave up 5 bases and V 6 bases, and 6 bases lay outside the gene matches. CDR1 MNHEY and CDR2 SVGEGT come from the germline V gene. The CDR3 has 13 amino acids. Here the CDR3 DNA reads TGTGCCAGCAGGAAGACAGGGACGACTGAAGCTTTCTTT. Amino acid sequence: CASRKTGTTEAFF.

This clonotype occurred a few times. CDR3 sequence (DNA): TGTGCCAGCAGCGTAGATCTCACAGATACGCAGTATTTT. Encoded protein: CASSVDLTDTQYF. The chain joins TRBV9 to TRBJ2-3; no clear D gene. Trimming pared 0 bases from V and 2 bases from J, leaving 4 bases between. This CDR3 spans 13 amino acids. In germline, CDR1 is SGDLS, CDR2 YYNGEE.

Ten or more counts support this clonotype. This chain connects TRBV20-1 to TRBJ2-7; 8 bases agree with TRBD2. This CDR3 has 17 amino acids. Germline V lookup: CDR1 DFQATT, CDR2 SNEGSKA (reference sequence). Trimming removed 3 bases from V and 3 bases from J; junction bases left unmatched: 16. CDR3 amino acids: CSARLTSGPDYRYEQYF. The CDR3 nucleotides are TGCAGTGCTAGGCTTACTAGCGGACCTGATTATCGCTACGAGCAGTACTTC.